This TCR beta chain comes out of a study of T-cell reconstitution after alpha-beta-depleted transplantation in children. Study-wide points: T-cell numbers and diversity one year post-transplant derived largely from freshly generated T cells. Several hundred expanded graft clones reportedly were the source of alpha-beta T cells about two months after transplant. Surviving recipient T cells and intrathymic progenitors accounted for some patients' high TCRbeta diversity at day 60.

Trimming removed 5 bases at V and 5 bases at J, with 16 bases between. The length of the CDR3 is 14 residues. The TCRbeta library was prepared with unique molecular identifiers. A single record per CDR3 protein comes from TCRdb applying MiXCR to the PCR reads. The sample shows almost 250,000 distinct CDR3 sequences, 20% to 30% of them seen only once. This clonotype was detected ten times or more. Its antigen is as yet unknown. The TCR comes from a girl aged 2 to 10 with Fanconi anemia, due to receive a stem cell transplant. Sequenced here: PBMCs, sampled before TCRalphabeta/CD19-depleted stem cell transplant. The chain is built from TRBV12-3 or TRBV12-4 and TRBJ2-7; a weak D match, TRBD1 (5 bases). CDR3 nucleotide sequence: TGTGCCAGCAGTCCGACAGAGTTCCTGGACGAGCAGTACTTC. The encoded protein is CASSPTEFLDEQYF.